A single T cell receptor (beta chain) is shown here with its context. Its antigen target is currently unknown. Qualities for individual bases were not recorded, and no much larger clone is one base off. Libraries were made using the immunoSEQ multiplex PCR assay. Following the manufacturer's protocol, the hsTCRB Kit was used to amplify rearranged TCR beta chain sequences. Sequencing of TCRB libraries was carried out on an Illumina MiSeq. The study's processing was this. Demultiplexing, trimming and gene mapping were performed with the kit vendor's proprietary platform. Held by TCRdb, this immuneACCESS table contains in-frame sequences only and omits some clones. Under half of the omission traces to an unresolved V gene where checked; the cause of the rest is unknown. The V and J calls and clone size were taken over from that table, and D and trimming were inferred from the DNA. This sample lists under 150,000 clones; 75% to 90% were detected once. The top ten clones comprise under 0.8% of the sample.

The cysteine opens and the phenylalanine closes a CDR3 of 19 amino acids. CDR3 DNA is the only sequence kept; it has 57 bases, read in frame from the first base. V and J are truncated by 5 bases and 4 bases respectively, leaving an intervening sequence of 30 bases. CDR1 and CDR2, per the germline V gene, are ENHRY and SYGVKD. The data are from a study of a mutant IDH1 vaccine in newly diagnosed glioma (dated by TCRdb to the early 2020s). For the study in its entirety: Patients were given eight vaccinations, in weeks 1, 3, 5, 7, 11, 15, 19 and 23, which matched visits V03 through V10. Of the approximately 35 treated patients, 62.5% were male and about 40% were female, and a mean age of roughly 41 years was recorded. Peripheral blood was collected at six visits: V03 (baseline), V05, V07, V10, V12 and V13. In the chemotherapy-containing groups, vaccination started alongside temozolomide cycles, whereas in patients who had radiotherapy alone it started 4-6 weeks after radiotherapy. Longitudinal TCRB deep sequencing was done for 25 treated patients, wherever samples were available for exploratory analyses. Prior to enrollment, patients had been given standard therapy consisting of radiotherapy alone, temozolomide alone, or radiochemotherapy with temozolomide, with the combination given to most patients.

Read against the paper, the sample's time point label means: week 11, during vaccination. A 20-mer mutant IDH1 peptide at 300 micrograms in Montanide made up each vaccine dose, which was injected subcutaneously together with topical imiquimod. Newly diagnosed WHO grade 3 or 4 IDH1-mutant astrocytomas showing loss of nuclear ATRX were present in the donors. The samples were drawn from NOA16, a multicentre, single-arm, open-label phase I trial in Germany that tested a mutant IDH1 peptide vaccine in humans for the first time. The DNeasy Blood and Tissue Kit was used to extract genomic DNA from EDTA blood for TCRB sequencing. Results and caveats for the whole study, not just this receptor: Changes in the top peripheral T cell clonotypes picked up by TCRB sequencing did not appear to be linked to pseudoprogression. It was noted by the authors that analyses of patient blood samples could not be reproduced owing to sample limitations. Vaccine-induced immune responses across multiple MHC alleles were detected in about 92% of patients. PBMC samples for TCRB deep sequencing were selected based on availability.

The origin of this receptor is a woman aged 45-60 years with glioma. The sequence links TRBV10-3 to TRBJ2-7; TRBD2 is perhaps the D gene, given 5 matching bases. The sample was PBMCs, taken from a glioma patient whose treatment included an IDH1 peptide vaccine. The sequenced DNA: TGTGCCATCAGTCCGGCTGGGAGCGGAAGCACGTTAGGATGGTACGAGCAGTACTTC. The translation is CAISPAGSGSTLGWYEQYF.